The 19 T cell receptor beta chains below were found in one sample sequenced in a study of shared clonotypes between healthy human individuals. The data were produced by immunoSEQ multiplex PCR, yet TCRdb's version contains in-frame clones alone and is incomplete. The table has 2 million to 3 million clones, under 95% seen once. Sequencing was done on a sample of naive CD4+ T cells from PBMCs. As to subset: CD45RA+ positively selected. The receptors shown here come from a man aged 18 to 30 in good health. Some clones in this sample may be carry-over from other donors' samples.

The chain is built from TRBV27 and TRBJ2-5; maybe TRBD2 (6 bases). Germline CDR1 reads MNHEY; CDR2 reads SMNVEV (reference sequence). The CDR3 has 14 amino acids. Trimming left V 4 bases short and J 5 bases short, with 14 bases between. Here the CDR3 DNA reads TGTGCCAGCAGTTCCCGGGGCCGGGGGGAGACCCAGTACTTC. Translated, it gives CASSSRGRGETQYF.

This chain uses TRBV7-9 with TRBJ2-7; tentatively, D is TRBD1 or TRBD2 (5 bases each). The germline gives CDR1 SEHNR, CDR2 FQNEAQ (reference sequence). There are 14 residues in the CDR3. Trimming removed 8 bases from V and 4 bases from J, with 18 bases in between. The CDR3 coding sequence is TGTGCCAGCTCTACCGTGGGGGTCCTATACGAGCAGTACTTC. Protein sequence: CASSTVGVLYEQYF.

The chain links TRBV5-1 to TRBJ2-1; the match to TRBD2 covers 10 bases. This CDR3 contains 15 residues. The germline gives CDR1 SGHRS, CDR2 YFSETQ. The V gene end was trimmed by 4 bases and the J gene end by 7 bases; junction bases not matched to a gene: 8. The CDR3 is CASSLAGASVNEQFF. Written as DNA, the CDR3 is TGCGCCAGCAGCCTAGCGGGAGCGTCAGTGAATGAGCAGTTCTTC.

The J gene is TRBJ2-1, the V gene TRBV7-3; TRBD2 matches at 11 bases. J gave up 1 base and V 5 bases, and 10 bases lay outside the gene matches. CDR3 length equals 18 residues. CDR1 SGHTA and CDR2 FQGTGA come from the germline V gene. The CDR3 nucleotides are TGTGCCAGCAGCCTTTTAGCGGGAGGGTACGGGTCCTACAATGAGCAGTTCTTC. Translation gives CASSLLAGGYGSYNEQFF.

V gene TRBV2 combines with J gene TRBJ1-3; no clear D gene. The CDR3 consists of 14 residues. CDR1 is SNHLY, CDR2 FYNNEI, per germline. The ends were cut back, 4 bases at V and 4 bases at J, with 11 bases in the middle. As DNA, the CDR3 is TGTGCCAGCAGTGGGAGATCGGGCGGAAACACCATATATTTT. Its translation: CASSGRSGGNTIYF.

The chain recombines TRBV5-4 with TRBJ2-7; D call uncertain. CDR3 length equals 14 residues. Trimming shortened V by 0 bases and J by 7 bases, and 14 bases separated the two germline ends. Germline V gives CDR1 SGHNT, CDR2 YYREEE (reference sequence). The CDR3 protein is CASSLAGAPWEQYF. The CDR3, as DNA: TGTGCCAGCAGCTTGGCCGGCGCCCCGTGGGAGCAGTACTTC.

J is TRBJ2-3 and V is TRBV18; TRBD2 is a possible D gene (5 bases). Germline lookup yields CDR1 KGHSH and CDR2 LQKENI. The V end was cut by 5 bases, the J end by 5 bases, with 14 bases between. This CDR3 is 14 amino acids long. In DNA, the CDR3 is TGTGCCAGCTCAGCGGGTCTGGGCCTAGATACGCAGTATTTT. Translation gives CASSAGLGLDTQYF.

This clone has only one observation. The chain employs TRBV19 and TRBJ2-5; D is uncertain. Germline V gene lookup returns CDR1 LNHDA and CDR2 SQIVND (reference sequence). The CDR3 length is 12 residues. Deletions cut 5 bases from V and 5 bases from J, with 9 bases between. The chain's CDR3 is CASSVAGETQYF. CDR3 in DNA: TGTGCCAGTAGTGTCGCCGGGGAGACCCAGTACTTC.

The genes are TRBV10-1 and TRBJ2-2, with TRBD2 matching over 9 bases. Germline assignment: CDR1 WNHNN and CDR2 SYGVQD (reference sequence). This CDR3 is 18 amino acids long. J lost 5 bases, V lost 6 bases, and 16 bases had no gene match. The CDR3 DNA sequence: TGCGCCAGCAGCGACCCCCGGCCGCGGGAGGGCGGAACCGGGGAGCTGTTTTTT. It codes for CASSDPRPREGGTGELFF.

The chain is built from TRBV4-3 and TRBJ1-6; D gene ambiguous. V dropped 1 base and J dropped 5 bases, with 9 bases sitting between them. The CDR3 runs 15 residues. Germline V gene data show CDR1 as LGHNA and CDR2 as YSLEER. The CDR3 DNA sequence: TGCGCCAGCAGCCAAGGGCCCAACCATAATTCACCCCTCCACTTT. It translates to CASSQGPNHNSPLHF.

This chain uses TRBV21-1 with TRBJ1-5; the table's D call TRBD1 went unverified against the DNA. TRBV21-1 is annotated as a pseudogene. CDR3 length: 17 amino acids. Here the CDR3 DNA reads TGTGCCAGCAGCAAACATTGGGGACAATATAGCAATCAGCCCCAGCATTTT. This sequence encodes CASSKHWGQYSNQPQHF.

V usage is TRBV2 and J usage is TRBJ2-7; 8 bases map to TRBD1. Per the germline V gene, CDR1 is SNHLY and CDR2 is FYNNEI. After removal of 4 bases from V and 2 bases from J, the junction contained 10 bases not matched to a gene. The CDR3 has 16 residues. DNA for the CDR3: TGTGCCAGCAGTGTCCCTAGGACAGGGTTCGCCTACGAGCAGTACTTC. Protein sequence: CASSVPRTGFAYEQYF.

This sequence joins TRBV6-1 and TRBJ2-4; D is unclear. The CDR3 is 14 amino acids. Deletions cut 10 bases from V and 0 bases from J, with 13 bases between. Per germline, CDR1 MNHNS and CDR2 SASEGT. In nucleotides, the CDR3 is TGTGCCACGGACCGACAATTAGCCAAAAACATTCAGTACTTC. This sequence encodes CATDRQLAKNIQYF.

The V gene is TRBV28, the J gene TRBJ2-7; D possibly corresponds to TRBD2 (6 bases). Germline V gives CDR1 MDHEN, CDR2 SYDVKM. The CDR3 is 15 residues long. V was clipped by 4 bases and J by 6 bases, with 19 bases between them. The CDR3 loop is CASSYGRRETREQYF. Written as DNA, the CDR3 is TGTGCCAGCAGTTACGGGAGAAGGGAAACTCGCGAGCAGTACTTC.

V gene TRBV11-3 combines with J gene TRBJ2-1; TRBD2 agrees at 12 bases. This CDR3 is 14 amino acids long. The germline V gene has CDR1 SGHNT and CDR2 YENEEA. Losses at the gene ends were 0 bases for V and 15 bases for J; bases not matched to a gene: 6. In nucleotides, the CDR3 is TGTGCCAGCAGCTTAGAGCCGACTAGCGGGAGTGTGTTCTTC. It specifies CASSLEPTSGSVFF.

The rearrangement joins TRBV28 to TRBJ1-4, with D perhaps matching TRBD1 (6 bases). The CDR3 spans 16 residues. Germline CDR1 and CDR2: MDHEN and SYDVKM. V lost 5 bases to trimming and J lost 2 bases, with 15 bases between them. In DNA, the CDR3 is TGTGCCAGCAGTGAAAGAACAGGGCCCACTAATGAAAAACTGTTTTTT. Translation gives CASSERTGPTNEKLFF.

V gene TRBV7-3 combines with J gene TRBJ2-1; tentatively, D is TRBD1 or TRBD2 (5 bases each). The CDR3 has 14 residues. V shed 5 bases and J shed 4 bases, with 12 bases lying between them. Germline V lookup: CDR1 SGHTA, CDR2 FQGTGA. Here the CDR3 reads CASSPGPNYNEQFF. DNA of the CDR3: TGTGCCAGCAGCCCGGGACCTAATTACAATGAGCAGTTCTTC.

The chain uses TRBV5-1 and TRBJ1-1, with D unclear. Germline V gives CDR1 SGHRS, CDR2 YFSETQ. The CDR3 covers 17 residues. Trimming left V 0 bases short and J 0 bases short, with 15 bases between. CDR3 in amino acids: CASSLAPVWGMNTEAFF. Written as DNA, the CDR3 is TGCGCCAGCAGCTTGGCCCCAGTTTGGGGTATGAACACTGAAGCTTTCTTT.

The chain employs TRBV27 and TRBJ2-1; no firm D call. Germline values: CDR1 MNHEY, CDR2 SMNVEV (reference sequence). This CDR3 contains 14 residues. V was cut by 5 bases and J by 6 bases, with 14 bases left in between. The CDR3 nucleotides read TGTGCCAGCAGTCGAGACTGGACCATCAATGAGCAGTTCTTC. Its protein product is CASSRDWTINEQFF.